The source of this T cell receptor (beta chain) is a study of technical replicates of blood from a handful of donors (dated by TCRdb to between 2016 and 2019). About this clone itself: There is no known antigen for this receptor. Base qualities are missing; no much larger clone stands one base away.

The CDR3 runs 14 amino acids, cysteine and phenylalanine included. Here the CDR3 DNA is all that survives: 42 bases in frame from base 1. V is clipped by 4 bases and J by 5 bases, and the sequence between their germline boundaries is 17 bases long. CDR1 and CDR2 are drawn from the germline V gene: SQVTM, ANQGSEA. The library was prepared using the immunoSEQ multiplex PCR assay. TCRdb retrieved this table from immuneACCESS and kept in-frame rearrangements only. Not all clones are present; in checked studies, unresolved V genes account for under half, and no reason is known for the remainder. The sample table shows 78,000 or so clones, and about nine tenths are seen once. Approximately 0.34% of the sample rests with the top ten.

The sequenced sample consisted of T cells isolated from PBMCs. The chain employs TRBV29-1 and TRBJ2-5; TRBD1 is a weak D gene call, 6 bases matching. This receptor was identified in a human donor in good health. Some clones in this sample may be carry-over from other donors' samples. CDR3 loop: CSVGAVGRGETQYF. The DNA is as follows: TGCAGCGTTGGGGCCGTAGGCAGGGGTGAGACCCAGTACTTC.